In its sample, the clone carrying this TCR beta chain was seen many times. The antigen is unknown. The data stem from a study of early T cells in non-severe SARS-CoV-2 infection. Overall study context: Bulk RNA isolated from unsorted whole blood underwent sequencing; chains were not paired. Overall study findings and caveats: The VDJdb matching leaned toward anti-spike CD8 responses and overlooked private and CD4 specificities.

Individually, cDNA molecules had unique molecular identifiers attached to them. TCRdb re-called the 5' RACE reads through MiXCR, storing one row per CDR3 protein. This table holds roughly 28,000 distinct CDR3 sequences, 5.8% found once. With 7 bases clipped from V and 7 bases from J, the junction kept 6 bases outside the gene matches. CDR3 size: 14 residues. The germline gives CDR1 SNHLY, CDR2 FYNNEI. Sequenced sample: whole blood. The clonotype originates from an adult who was a healthcare worker with PCR-confirmed SARS-CoV-2 infection or an uninfected control (not recorded which). The chain combines TRBV2 with TRBJ2-1, with TRBD2 identical over 11 bases. DNA for the CDR3: TGTGCCAGCACCCTTAGCGGGAGGGCAAATGAGCAGTTCTTC. It codes for CASTLSGRANEQFF.